A single T cell receptor beta chain is shown here with its context. This record comes from a study of tumor-infiltrating lymphocytes in oesophageal squamous cell carcinoma. MiXCR was run by TCRdb on the PCR reads, yielding one entry per CDR3 protein. The sample has 10,000 or so distinct CDR3 sequences, about 54% seen once. The CDR3 consists of 15 residues. The V end was cut by 2 bases, the J end by 3 bases, with 14 bases between. CDR1 SGHTA and CDR2 FQGNSA come from the germline V gene. This TCR derives from a female donor with esophageal squamous cell carcinoma. The sequenced sample was esophageal tumor tissue. The chain links TRBV7-2 to TRBJ2-7; tentatively, D is TRBD1 (6 bases). The CDR3: CASSLTGTPYYEQYF. The CDR3 DNA reads TGTGCCAGCAGCTTAACCGGGACACCGTACTACGAGCAGTACTTC.